The rows below give T cell receptor beta chains drawn from one sample of a study of Ad26.COV2.S vaccination and SARS-CoV-2 variants. Sequenced by immunoSEQ multiplex PCR; TCRdb stores in-frame clones only, minus some. The sample consists of some 320,000 clones, over 80% of them appearing once. This specimen consisted of peripheral blood, obtained in a trial of Ad26.COV2.S vaccine versus placebo. The receptor source for this set is a person aged 18-65 years who received the Ad26.COV2.S COVID-19 vaccine or a placebo. The CDR3 runs from the conserved cysteine through the conserved F or W. D genes are given only for firm matches. Some rows mark clone size as missing; the rest say once, few, many or name a class of expanded clone.

V	D	size	length	J	DNA	CDR3
TRBV14	-	-	14	TRBJ2-2	TGTGCCAGCCGATCCCTGACAGCGGACGGGGAGCTGTTTTTT	CASRSLTADGELFF
TRBV6-5	-	-	13	TRBJ2-7	TGTGCCAGCAGCCGTGACAGATTTTACGAGCAGTACTTC	CASSRDRFYEQYF
TRBV5-1	TRBD1	-	15	TRBJ1-5	TGCGCCAGCAGCTTGAGGACAGGGGGGACGGAGCCCCAGCATTTT	CASSLRTGGTEPQHF
TRBV6-5	-	-	12	TRBJ2-7	TGTGCCAGCAGTTACTCGTCCTACGAGCAGTACTTC	CASSYSSYEQYF
TRBV19	-	-	13	TRBJ1-1	TGTGCCAGTAAGGAACAGACGGACACTGAAGCTTTCTTT	CASKEQTDTEAFF
TRBV7-6	-	-	12	TRBJ1-6	TGTGCCAGCAGCCCCCGGGGTTCACCCCTCCACTTT	CASSPRGSPLHF
TRBV12-3/TRBV12-4	-	once	13	TRBJ1-5	TGTGCCAGCAGATACAACAGGGATCAGCCCCAGCATTTT	CASRYNRDQPQHF
TRBV10-2	-	-	14	TRBJ2-7	TGCGCCAGCAGTCCGGGGTTCAGCTCCTACGAGCAGTACTTC	CASSPGFSSYEQYF
TRBV2	-	few	14	TRBJ2-7	TGTGCCAGCAGTGAGGGCCGGTTATCCTACGAGCAGTACTTC	CASSEGRLSYEQYF
TRBV3-1/TRBV3-2	-	once	16	TRBJ2-3	TGTGCCAGCAGTCGCCAACCGGGCAGAACCTCAGATACGCAGTATTTT	CASSRQPGRTSDTQYF
TRBV18	-	-	16	TRBJ2-3	TGTGCCAGCTCACCACCTATAGGGACACGCACAGATACGCAGTATTTT	CASSPPIGTRTDTQYF
TRBV7-6	TRBD2	once	16	TRBJ2-5	TGTGCCAGCAGCTTACTAGCGGGGTACGTAAAAGAGACCCAGTACTTC	CASSLLAGYVKETQYF
TRBV30	-	-	12	TRBJ1-1	TGTGCCAGCGAGCGGGGGGGACCGAGAGCTTTCTTT	CASERGGPRAFF
TRBV19	-	-	15	TRBJ1-6	TGTGCCAGTACCTCAGGGAGGGGCTACCATTCACCCCTCCACTTT	CASTSGRGYHSPLHF
TRBV11-2	-	few	13	TRBJ1-2	TGTGCCAGCAGTCCTACTTCTAACTATGGCTACACCTTC	CASSPTSNYGYTF
TRBV5-5	TRBD1	-	14	TRBJ2-2	TGTGCCAGCAGCCGGATCAGGGGGCGTGGGGAGCTGTTTTTT	CASSRIRGRGELFF
TRBV2	-	-	13	TRBJ1-2	TGTGCCAGCAGTCTGGGGGTGGGCTATGGCTACACCTTC	CASSLGVGYGYTF
TRBV5-1	TRBD1	-	13	TRBJ1-1	TGCGCCAGCAGCTTACCGGGACAGGGCGAAGCTTTCTTT	CASSLPGQGEAFF
TRBV28	-	-	16	TRBJ2-3	TGTGCCAGCAGTCCTGCCGGGGTGATCCGCACAGATACGCAGTATTTT	CASSPAGVIRTDTQYF
TRBV18	TRBD2	-	15	TRBJ2-1	TGTGCCAGCTCACCTTCAAGCGGGGGGGCCCGAGAGCAGTTCTTC	CASSPSSGGAREQFF
TRBV30	-	-	14	TRBJ1-5	TGTGCCTGGAGTGTAGGGGGTCCCGATCAGCCCCAGCATTTT	CAWSVGGPDQPQHF
TRBV3-1/TRBV3-2	-	-	14	TRBJ1-2	TGTGCCAGCAGCCCTTCGGAGACGTTGGGGGGCTACACCTTC	CASSPSETLGGYTF
TRBV15	-	-	13	TRBJ1-2	TGTGCCACCAGCACGGGGTCGGGCTATGGCTACACCTTC	CATSTGSGYGYTF
TRBV27	TRBD1	-	17	TRBJ2-1	TGTGCCAGCAGTCCGGACCGACAGGGCAGGCCCTACAATGAGCAGTTCTTC	CASSPDRQGRPYNEQFF
TRBV4-1	-	-	15	TRBJ1-1	TGCGCCAGCAGCCAAGAGGAGGGTAGTTTAGCTGAAGCTTTCTTT	CASSQEEGSLAEAFF
TRBV7-2	-	few	12	TRBJ1-2	TGTGCCAGCAGCTCCGCGGCCTATGGCTACACCTTC	CASSSAAYGYTF
TRBV7-9	TRBD1	-	14	TRBJ2-7	TGTGCCAGCAGCTTAGACAGGGGAGCCTACGAGCAGTACTTC	CASSLDRGAYEQYF
TRBV30	-	-	13	TRBJ1-1	TGTGCCTGGAGCCTGGGGGTGAACACTGAAGCTTTCTTT	CAWSLGVNTEAFF
TRBV28	-	-	13	TRBJ2-2	TGTGCCAGCAGTTTGGGGATAGCCGGGGAGCTGTTTTTT	CASSLGIAGELFF
TRBV14	-	-	15	TRBJ1-2	TGTGCCAGCAGCCAAGCAATCGGTGTTGACTATGGCTACACCTTC	CASSQAIGVDYGYTF
TRBV28	-	-	13	TRBJ1-1	TGTGCCAGCAGGACGGGGGTCGGCACTGAAGCTTTCTTT	CASRTGVGTEAFF
TRBV27	-	-	13	TRBJ1-5	TGTGCCAGCAGCACGGAAGGTCAACAGCCCCAGCATTTT	CASSTEGQQPQHF
TRBV7-8	TRBD1	-	15	TRBJ1-6	TGTGCCAGCAGCCTCCAGGGACAGGGGGATTCACCCCTCCACTTT	CASSLQGQGDSPLHF
TRBV12-3/TRBV12-4	-	-	13	TRBJ1-1	TGTGCCAGCAGTTCCCGGCAGGGCTCTGAAGCTTTCTTT	CASSSRQGSEAFF
TRBV14	-	-	15	TRBJ1-2	TGTGCCAGCAGCCAAGATGGGTTTCCAGGGCGGAGCTACACCTTC	CASSQDGFPGRSYTF
TRBV12-3/TRBV12-4	-	-	11	TRBJ2-7	TGTGCCAGCAGTTCTCTCCACGAGCAGTACTTC	CASSSLHEQYF
TRBV5-4	TRBD2	-	16	TRBJ2-1	TGTGCCAGCAGCTTAGGACTAGCGGGGGGGCGGGTTGAGCAGTTCTTC	CASSLGLAGGRVEQFF
TRBV18	-	-	12	TRBJ1-2	TGTGCCAGCTCACCATCAGGAGATGGCTACACCTTC	CASSPSGDGYTF
TRBV4-2	TRBD2	-	18	TRBJ2-5	TGTGCCAGCAGCCAAGAAATAACTGGCGGGGGGGAGCGAGAGACCCAGTACTTC	CASSQEITGGGERETQYF
TRBV19	TRBD1	-	15	TRBJ2-7	TGTGCCAGTAGTAAAGGGACAGAGATCTCCTACGAGCAGTACTTC	CASSKGTEISYEQYF
TRBV29-1	TRBD1	-	15	TRBJ2-2	TGCAGCGTTGAAGAGCGGGACAGGGCCACCGGGGAGCTGTTTTTT	CSVEERDRATGELFF
TRBV6-5	TRBD1	-	15	TRBJ2-4	TGTGCCAGCAGCTGGGGACAGGGGACGAAAAACATTCAGTACTTC	CASSWGQGTKNIQYF
TRBV5-5	-	-	15	TRBJ2-7	TGTGCCAGCAGCTTGGGAGTCACCCTCTTGGACGAGCAGTACTTC	CASSLGVTLLDEQYF
TRBV29-1	TRBD1	few	13	TRBJ1-5	TGCAGCGCTATAACAGGGGGCAGTCAGCCCCAGCATTTT	CSAITGGSQPQHF
TRBV3-1/TRBV3-2	-	-	12	TRBJ2-5	TGTGCCAGCGGACGGGTAGGGCAGACCCAGTACTTC	CASGRVGQTQYF
TRBV7-2	TRBD1	-	16	TRBJ1-6	TGTGCCAGCAGCTTAAGGGACAGCTCTTATAATTCACCCCTCCACTTT	CASSLRDSSYNSPLHF
TRBV10-3	-	-	13	TRBJ1-1	TGTGCCATCAGTGGACGGGCGAACACTGAAGCTTTCTTT	CAISGRANTEAFF
TRBV9	-	-	14	TRBJ1-2	TGTGCCAGCAGCGTAGGGGCAGGGTCCTATGGCTACACCTTC	CASSVGAGSYGYTF
TRBV18	-	-	13	TRBJ2-7	TGTGCCAGCTCACCCTGGGGGGCGCACGAGCAGTACTTC	CASSPWGAHEQYF
TRBV4-2	-	-	15	TRBJ1-2	TGTGCCAGCAGCCAAGATCATGAAGGTTTTGACGGCTACACCTTC	CASSQDHEGFDGYTF
TRBV3-1/TRBV3-2	-	-	17	TRBJ2-1	TGTGCCAGCAGCCAAGGGATAGCGCAGAGCTCCTACAATGAGCAGTTCTTC	CASSQGIAQSSYNEQFF
TRBV6-1	-	-	15	TRBJ1-4	TGTGCCAGCAGTGAATGGGGCAGGGGTGAAGAAAAACTGTTTTTT	CASSEWGRGEEKLFF
TRBV6-5	-	once	13	TRBJ1-4	TGTGCCAGCGGGAGGGGAATTGGTGAAAAACTGTTTTTT	CASGRGIGEKLFF
TRBV7-9	TRBD1	-	15	TRBJ2-1	TGTGCCAGCAGCTGGAAAGGGACAGGGGGCGGTGAGCAGTTCTTC	CASSWKGTGGGEQFF
TRBV11-2	TRBD2	-	17	TRBJ2-1	TGTGCCAGCAGCTTAGTACGGGGCAGCGGGGGGAACAATGAGCAGTTCTTC	CASSLVRGSGGNNEQFF
TRBV2	-	-	13	TRBJ2-3	TGTGCCAGCAGTGGACAGTCATCAGATACGCAGTATTTT	CASSGQSSDTQYF